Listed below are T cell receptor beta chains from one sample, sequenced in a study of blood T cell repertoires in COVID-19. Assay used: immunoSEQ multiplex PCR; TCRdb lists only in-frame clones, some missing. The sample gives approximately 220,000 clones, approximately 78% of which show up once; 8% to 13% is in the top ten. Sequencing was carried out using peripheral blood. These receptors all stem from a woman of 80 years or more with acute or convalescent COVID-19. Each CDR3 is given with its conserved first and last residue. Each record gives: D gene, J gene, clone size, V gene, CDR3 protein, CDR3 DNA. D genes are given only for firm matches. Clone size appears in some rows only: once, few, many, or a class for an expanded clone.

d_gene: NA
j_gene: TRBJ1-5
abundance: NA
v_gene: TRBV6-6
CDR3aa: CATFTGRGNQPQHF
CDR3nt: TGTGCCACCTTTACAGGTAGAGGCAATCAGCCCCAGCATTTT

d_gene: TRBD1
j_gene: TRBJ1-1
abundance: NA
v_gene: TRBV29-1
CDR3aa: CSQGQANTEAFF
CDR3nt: TGCAGCCAGGGACAGGCGAACACTGAAGCTTTCTTT

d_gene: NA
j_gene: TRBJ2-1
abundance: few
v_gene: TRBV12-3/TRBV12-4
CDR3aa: CASRPSGLNEQFF
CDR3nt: TGTGCCAGCAGGCCCTCAGGCCTCAATGAGCAGTTCTTC

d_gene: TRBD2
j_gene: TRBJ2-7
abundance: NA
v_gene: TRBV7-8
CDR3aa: CASSSLSSGRLYEQYF
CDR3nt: TGTGCCAGCAGCTCGCTCTCTAGCGGGAGGCTATACGAGCAGTACTTC

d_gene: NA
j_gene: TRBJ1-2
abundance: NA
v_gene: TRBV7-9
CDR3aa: CASSHSEYGYTF
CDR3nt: TGTGCCAGCAGCCACTCGGAGTATGGCTACACCTTC

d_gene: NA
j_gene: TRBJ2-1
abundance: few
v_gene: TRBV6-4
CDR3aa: CASSRSQGDEQFF
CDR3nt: TGTGCCAGCAGTCGGTCCCAGGGTGATGAGCAGTTCTTC

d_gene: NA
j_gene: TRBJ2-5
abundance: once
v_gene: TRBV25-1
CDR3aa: CASSMAGQETQYF
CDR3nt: TGTGCCAGCAGTATGGCAGGCCAAGAGACCCAGTACTTC

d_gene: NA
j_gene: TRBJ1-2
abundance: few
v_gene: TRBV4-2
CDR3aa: CASSQTREGFGGYTF
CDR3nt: TGTGCCAGCAGCCAAACGAGGGAAGGGTTTGGGGGCTACACCTTC

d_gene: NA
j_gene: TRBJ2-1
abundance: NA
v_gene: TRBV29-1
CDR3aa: CSVSHSAYNEQFF
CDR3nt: TGCAGCGTTTCCCATAGCGCCTACAATGAGCAGTTCTTC

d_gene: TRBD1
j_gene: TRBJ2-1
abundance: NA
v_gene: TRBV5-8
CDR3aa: CAPGQDSYNEQFF
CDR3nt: TGTGCTCCTGGACAGGACTCCTACAATGAGCAGTTCTTC

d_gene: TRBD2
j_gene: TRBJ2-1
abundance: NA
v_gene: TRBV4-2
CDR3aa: CASSQGMAGGTEQFF
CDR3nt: TGTGCCAGCAGCCAAGGAATGGCGGGAGGGACAGAGCAGTTCTTC

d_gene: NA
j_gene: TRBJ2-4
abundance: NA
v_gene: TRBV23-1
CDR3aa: CASSLQGRQTKNIQYF
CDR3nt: TGCGCCAGCAGCCTTCAAGGCCGACAGACAAAAAACATTCAGTACTTC

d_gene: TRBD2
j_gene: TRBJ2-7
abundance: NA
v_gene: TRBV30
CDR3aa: CAWGGLGRYEQYF
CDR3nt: TGTGCCTGGGGGGGACTAGGGCGGTACGAGCAGTACTTC

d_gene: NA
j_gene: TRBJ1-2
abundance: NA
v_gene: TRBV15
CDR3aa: CATSRDRTPYGYTF
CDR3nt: TGTGCCACCAGCAGAGACCGGACTCCGTATGGCTACACCTTC

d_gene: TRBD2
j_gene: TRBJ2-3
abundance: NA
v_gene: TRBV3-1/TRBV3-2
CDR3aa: CASSSWGGEMGTDTQYF
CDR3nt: TGTGCCAGCAGCTCGTGGGGGGGGGAGATGGGCACAGATACGCAGTATTTT

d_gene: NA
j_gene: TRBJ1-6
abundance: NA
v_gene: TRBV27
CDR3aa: CASSLDRRVYNSPLHF
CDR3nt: TGTGCCAGCAGTCTCGACAGACGGGTCTATAATTCACCCCTCCACTTT

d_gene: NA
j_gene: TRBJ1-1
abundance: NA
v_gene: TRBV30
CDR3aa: CAWSVFGGTTEAFF
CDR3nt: TGTGCCTGGAGTGTATTTGGAGGGACCACTGAAGCTTTCTTT

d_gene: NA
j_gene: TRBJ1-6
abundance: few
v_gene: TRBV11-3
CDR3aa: CASTTNRDRNSPLHF
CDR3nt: TGTGCCAGCACCACCAATCGTGACAGAAATTCACCCCTCCACTTT

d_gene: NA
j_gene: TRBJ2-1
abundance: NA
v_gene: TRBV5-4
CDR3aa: CASRGGLSAYNEQFF
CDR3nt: TGTGCCAGCAGGGGGGGATTATCTGCGTACAATGAGCAGTTCTTC

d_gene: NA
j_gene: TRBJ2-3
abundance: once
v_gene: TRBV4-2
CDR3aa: CASSQVQGGPDTQYF
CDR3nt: TGTGCCAGCAGCCAGGTCCAGGGCGGCCCAGATACGCAGTATTTT

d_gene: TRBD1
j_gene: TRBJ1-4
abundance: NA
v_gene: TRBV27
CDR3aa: CASSSPLMTGPSQLFF
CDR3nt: TGTGCCAGCAGCTCCCCGTTAATGACAGGGCCTAGCCAACTGTTTTTT

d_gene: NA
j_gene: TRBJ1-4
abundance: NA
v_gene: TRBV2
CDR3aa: CASSEFVGAEKLFF
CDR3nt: TGTGCCAGCAGTGAATTCGTTGGGGCTGAAAAACTGTTTTTT

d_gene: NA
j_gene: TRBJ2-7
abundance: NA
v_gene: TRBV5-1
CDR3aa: CASSFGNSYEQYF
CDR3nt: TGCGCCAGCAGCTTCGGTAATTCCTACGAGCAGTACTTC

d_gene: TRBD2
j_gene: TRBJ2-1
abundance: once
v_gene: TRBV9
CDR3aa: CASSVGASGTNEQFF
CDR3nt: TGTGCCAGCAGCGTAGGGGCTAGCGGGACCAATGAGCAGTTCTTC

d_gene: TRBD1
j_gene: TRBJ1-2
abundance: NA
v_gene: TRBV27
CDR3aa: CASSLDRGAYGYTF
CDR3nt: TGTGCCAGCAGTTTGGACAGGGGAGCCTATGGCTACACCTTC

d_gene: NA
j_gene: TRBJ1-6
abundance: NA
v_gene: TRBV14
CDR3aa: CASSQGGGYNSPLHF
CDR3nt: TGTGCCAGCAGCCAAGGAGGGGGATATAATTCACCCCTCCACTTT

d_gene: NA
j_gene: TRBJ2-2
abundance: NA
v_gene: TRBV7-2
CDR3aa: CASSLDFYTGELFF
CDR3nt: TGTGCCAGCAGCTTAGACTTTTACACCGGGGAGCTGTTTTTT

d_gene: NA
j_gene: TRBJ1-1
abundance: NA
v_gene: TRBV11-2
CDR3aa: CASSLVGGTGVAFF
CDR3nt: TGTGCCAGCAGCTTAGTAGGCGGAACCGGAGTGGCTTTCTTT

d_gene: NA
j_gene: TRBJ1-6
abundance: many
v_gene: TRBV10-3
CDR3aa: CAISESVGGASPLHF
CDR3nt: TGTGCCATCAGTGAGTCGGTCGGGGGAGCCTCACCCCTCCACTTT

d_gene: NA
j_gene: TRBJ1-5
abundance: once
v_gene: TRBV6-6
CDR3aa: CASSYQQGNQPQHF
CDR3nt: TGTGCCAGCAGTTACCAACAGGGCAATCAGCCCCAGCATTTT

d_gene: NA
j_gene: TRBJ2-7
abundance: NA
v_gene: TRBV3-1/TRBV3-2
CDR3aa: CASSPFYEQYF
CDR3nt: TGTGCCAGCAGCCCGTTCTACGAGCAGTACTTC

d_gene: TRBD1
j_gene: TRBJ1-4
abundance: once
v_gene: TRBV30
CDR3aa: CAIQGATNEKLFF
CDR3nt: TGTGCAATCCAGGGGGCAACTAATGAAAAACTGTTTTTT

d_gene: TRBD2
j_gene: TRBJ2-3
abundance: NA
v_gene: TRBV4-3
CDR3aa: CASSQYGSSGGTDTQYF
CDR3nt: TGCGCCAGCAGCCAGTACGGTTCTAGCGGGGGCACAGATACGCAGTATTTT

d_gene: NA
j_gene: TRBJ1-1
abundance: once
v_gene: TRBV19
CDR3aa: CASSIDLWAAVGTEAFF
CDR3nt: TGTGCCAGTAGTATAGATCTATGGGCAGCTGTAGGCACTGAAGCTTTCTTT

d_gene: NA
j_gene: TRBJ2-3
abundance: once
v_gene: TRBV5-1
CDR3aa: CASSLSQGTTTDTQYF
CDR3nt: TGCGCCAGCAGCTTGTCACAGGGAACAACCACAGATACGCAGTATTTT

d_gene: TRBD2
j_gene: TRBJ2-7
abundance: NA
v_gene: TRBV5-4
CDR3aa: CASSLVGGRPKAYEQYF
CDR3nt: TGTGCCAGCAGCTTGGTTGGCGGGAGGCCCAAGGCCTACGAGCAGTACTTC

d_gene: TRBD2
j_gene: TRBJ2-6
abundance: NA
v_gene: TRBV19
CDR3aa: CASSISSGGYSGANVLTF
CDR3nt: TGTGCCAGTAGTATATCCAGCGGGGGCTACTCTGGGGCCAACGTCCTGACTTTC

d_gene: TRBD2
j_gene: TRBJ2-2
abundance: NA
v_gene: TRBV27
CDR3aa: CASSFAGGYTGELFF
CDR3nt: TGTGCCAGCAGTTTTGCGGGGGGATACACCGGGGAGCTGTTTTTT

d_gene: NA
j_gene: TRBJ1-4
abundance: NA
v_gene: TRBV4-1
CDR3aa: CASSQESRVATNEKLFF
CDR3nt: TGCGCCAGCAGCCAAGAGTCCAGGGTGGCAACTAATGAAAAACTGTTTTTT

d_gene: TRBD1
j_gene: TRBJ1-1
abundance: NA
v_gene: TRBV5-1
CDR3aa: CASRTGQGASEAFF
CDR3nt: TGCGCCAGCAGAACGGGACAGGGGGCCTCTGAAGCTTTCTTT

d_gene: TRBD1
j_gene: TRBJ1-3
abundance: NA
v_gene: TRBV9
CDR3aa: CASSPRTGEAGNTIYF
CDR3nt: TGTGCCAGCAGCCCTAGGACAGGGGAAGCTGGAAACACCATATATTTT

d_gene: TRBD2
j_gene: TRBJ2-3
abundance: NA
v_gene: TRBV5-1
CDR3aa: CASREPGGDTQYF
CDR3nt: TGCGCCAGCAGGGAACCGGGAGGGGATACGCAGTATTTT

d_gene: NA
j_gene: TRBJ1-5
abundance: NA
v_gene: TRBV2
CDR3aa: CASSEGGDQPQHF
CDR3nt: TGTGCCAGCAGTGAGGGAGGAGATCAGCCCCAGCATTTT

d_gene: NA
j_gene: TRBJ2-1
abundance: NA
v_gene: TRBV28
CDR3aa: CASRQGGGNEQFF
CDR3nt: TGTGCCAGCAGGCAGGGGGGCGGCAATGAGCAGTTCTTC

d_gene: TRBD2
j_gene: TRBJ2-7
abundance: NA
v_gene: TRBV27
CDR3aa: CASSTGLFAEQYF
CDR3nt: TGTGCCAGCAGTACGGGACTATTCGCCGAGCAGTACTTC

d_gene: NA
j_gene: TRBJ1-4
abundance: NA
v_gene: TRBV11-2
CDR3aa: CASSPGQNEKLFF
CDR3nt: TGTGCCAGCAGCCCTGGCCAGAATGAAAAACTGTTTTTT

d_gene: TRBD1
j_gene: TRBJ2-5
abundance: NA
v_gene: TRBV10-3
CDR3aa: CAISEGQGGKAGAPETQYF
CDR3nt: TGTGCCATCAGTGAAGGACAGGGGGGTAAAGCGGGAGCACCAGAGACCCAGTACTTC

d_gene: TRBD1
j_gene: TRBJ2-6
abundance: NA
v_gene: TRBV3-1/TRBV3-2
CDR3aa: CASSQDLRGWTGGPGANVLTF
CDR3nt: TGTGCCAGCAGCCAAGATCTCCGCGGGTGGACAGGGGGCCCTGGGGCCAACGTCCTGACTTTC

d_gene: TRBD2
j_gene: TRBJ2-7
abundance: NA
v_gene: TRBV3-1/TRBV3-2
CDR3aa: CASSQEEILAGTRQSEQYF
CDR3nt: TGTGCCAGCAGCCAAGAAGAGATACTAGCGGGGACTCGGCAGTCCGAGCAGTACTTC

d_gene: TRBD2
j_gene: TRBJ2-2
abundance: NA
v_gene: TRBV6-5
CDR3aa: CASSYRGRETGELFF
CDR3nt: TGTGCCAGCAGTTACCGCGGGAGGGAGACCGGGGAGCTGTTTTTT

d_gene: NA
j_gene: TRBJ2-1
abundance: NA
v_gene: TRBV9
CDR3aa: CASSAGLLGGEQFF
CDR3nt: TGTGCCAGCAGCGCTGGACTCCTGGGGGGTGAGCAGTTCTTC

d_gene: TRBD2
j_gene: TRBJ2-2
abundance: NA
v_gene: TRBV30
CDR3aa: CAWDTRGGPPGELFF
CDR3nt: TGTGCCTGGGACACCCGCGGGGGGCCCCCCGGGGAGCTGTTTTTT

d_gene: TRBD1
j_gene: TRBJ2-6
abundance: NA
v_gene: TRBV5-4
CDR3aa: CASSLTRGISGANVLTF
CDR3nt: TGTGCCAGCAGCTTGACCAGGGGGATTTCTGGGGCCAACGTCCTGACTTTC

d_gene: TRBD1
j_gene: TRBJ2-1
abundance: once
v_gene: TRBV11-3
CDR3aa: CASSYEGAPGEHEQFF
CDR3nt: TGTGCCAGCAGCTACGAGGGGGCGCCAGGGGAACATGAGCAGTTCTTC